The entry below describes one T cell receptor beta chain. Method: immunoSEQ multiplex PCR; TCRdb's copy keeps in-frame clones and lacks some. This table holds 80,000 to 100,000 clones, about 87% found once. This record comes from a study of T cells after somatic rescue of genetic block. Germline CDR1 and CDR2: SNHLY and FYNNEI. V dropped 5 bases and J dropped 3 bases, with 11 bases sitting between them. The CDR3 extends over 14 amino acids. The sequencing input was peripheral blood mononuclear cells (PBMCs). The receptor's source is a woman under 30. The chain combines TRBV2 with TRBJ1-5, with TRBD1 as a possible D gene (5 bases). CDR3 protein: CASSWARDNQPQHF. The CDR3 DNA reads TGTGCCAGCAGTTGGGCCAGGGACAATCAGCCCCAGCATTTT.